These 3 T cell receptor beta chains were all obtained from the same sample, sequenced in a study of cytomegalovirus exposure and HLA in healthy donors. The PCR employed 60 Vbeta primers together with 13 Jbeta primers. TCRdb keeps only in-frame clones here, not all; method: immunoSEQ multiplex PCR. The sample holds 95,000 to 150,000 clones; 81% are singletons and the top ten take less than 2.5%. Sequencing was carried out using PBMCs. These receptors all come from a woman aged 40 to 55 in good health and CMV-seronegative.

The rearrangement links TRBV10-3 to TRBJ1-2, with 9 bases fitting TRBD1. CDR1 is ENHRY and CDR2 is SYGVKD in the germline V gene. The CDR3 runs 15 residues. The V and J ends lost 2 bases and 2 bases, in that order; junction bases with no gene match: 3. The CDR3 reads CAISERTGENYGYTF. The CDR3 region has the DNA TGTGCCATCAGTGAGCGGACAGGGGAAAACTATGGCTACACCTTC.

This chain uses TRBV6-5 with TRBJ2-1; 9 bases are shared with TRBD2. From germline, CDR1 is MNHEY and CDR2 SVGAGI. The CDR3 covers 13 residues. The V segment lost 4 bases and the J segment 12 bases; nucleotides outside the gene matches: 7. The CDR3 DNA reads as TGTGCCAGCAGTTCTCAGGTGCGGGGGGGGCAGTTCTTC. Protein: CASSSQVRGGQFF.

In this sample, this clone turned up once. The rearrangement joins TRBV6-1 to TRBJ1-5; 7 bases match TRBD1. The CDR3 loop spans 15 amino acids. Germline CDR1 is MNHNS and CDR2 is SASEGT. Losses at the gene ends were 6 bases for V and 7 bases for J; bases not matched to a gene: 12. DNA for the CDR3: TGTGCCAGCAGCTCCGGACAGGTCTTGGCCCAGCCCCAGCATTTT. The encoded protein is CASSSGQVLAQPQHF.